Listed below are T cell receptor beta chains from one sample, sequenced in a study of T cell responses to AZD1222 COVID-19 vaccine. TCRdb keeps only in-frame clones here, not all; method: immunoSEQ multiplex PCR. The sample consists of more than 100,000 clones, about nine tenths of them appearing once. The sample in question was peripheral blood, obtained on day 0 of AZD1222 vaccination. The source of these receptors is an adult in good health. Each CDR3 is given with its conserved first and last residue. The D gene is left open where the match is weak. The size of a clone is reported for some rows only, either as once, few or many, or as a class for expanded clones.

D gene: .
clone size: .
J gene: TRBJ2-7
V gene: TRBV5-6
CDR3 DNA: TGTGCCAGCAGCTTGACAGGCTACGAGCAGTACTTC
CDR3 protein: CASSLTGYEQYF

D gene: TRBD1
clone size: few
J gene: TRBJ2-1
V gene: TRBV29-1
CDR3 DNA: TGCAGTTCGACAGGGGACTACAATGAGCAGTTCTTC
CDR3 protein: CSSTGDYNEQFF

D gene: .
clone size: .
J gene: TRBJ2-7
V gene: TRBV7-2
CDR3 DNA: TGTGCCAGCAGCGCAAGAACAGGGTTCTACGAGCAGTACTTC
CDR3 protein: CASSARTGFYEQYF

D gene: .
clone size: .
J gene: TRBJ1-3
V gene: TRBV7-6
CDR3 DNA: TGTGCCAGCAGCTTAGGCAGGTGGTCGACGGGAAACACCATATATTTT
CDR3 protein: CASSLGRWSTGNTIYF

D gene: .
clone size: .
J gene: TRBJ2-7
V gene: TRBV18
CDR3 DNA: TGTGCCAGCTCACCTCCCCGGCCCTCCTACGAGCAGTACTTC
CDR3 protein: CASSPPRPSYEQYF

D gene: .
clone size: .
J gene: TRBJ1-5
V gene: TRBV6-6
CDR3 DNA: TGTGCCAGCAATCGGGACAACAATCAGCCCCAGCATTTT
CDR3 protein: CASNRDNNQPQHF

D gene: TRBD1
clone size: .
J gene: TRBJ1-6
V gene: TRBV18
CDR3 DNA: TGTGCCAGCTCACCACAGGGGACAGGAAATTCACCCCTCCACTTT
CDR3 protein: CASSPQGTGNSPLHF

D gene: .
clone size: .
J gene: TRBJ1-2
V gene: TRBV12-3/TRBV12-4
CDR3 DNA: TGTGCCAGCTCCCTCCGGGCTGATTATGGCTACACCTTC
CDR3 protein: CASSLRADYGYTF

D gene: TRBD1
clone size: .
J gene: TRBJ1-4
V gene: TRBV28
CDR3 DNA: TGTGCCAGCAGTACCCCCGACAGGGCTAATGAAAAACTGTTTTTT
CDR3 protein: CASSTPDRANEKLFF

D gene: TRBD1
clone size: .
J gene: TRBJ1-1
V gene: TRBV4-2
CDR3 DNA: TGTGCCAGCAGCCAAGAATTGGACAGGGGATCTTATCGGTCGGTCACTGAAGCTTTCTTT
CDR3 protein: CASSQELDRGSYRSVTEAFF

D gene: .
clone size: .
J gene: TRBJ2-7
V gene: TRBV4-1
CDR3 DNA: TGCGCCAGCAGCCGCTCGAGCGACCCGGCGAGGGAGCAGTACTTC
CDR3 protein: CASSRSSDPAREQYF

D gene: TRBD1
clone size: .
J gene: TRBJ2-7
V gene: TRBV10-3
CDR3 DNA: TGTGCCATCAGCGTGGGACAGGGCTCCTACGAGCAGTACTTC
CDR3 protein: CAISVGQGSYEQYF

D gene: .
clone size: .
J gene: TRBJ1-2
V gene: TRBV6-5
CDR3 DNA: TGTGCCAGCAGTTACGGCCCGCGAGAGGGCGGCTATGGCTACACCTTC
CDR3 protein: CASSYGPREGGYGYTF

D gene: TRBD2
clone size: .
J gene: TRBJ2-7
V gene: TRBV7-9
CDR3 DNA: TGTGCCAGCAGACCCGGGGGGGGCTACGAGCAGTACTTC
CDR3 protein: CASRPGGGYEQYF

D gene: .
clone size: .
J gene: TRBJ1-1
V gene: TRBV4-1
CDR3 DNA: TGCGCCAGCAGCCAAGATATGGCAGGTCTTGGACTGGAAGCTTTCTTT
CDR3 protein: CASSQDMAGLGLEAFF

D gene: TRBD2
clone size: once
J gene: TRBJ2-3
V gene: TRBV19
CDR3 DNA: TGTGCCAGTAGTATCGCGGGGGGGTTCACAGATACGCAGTATTTT
CDR3 protein: CASSIAGGFTDTQYF

D gene: .
clone size: few
J gene: TRBJ1-2
V gene: TRBV10-2
CDR3 DNA: TGCGCCAGCAGTGAGTGGGGGCTCCATGGCTACACCTTC
CDR3 protein: CASSEWGLHGYTF

D gene: .
clone size: .
J gene: TRBJ2-4
V gene: TRBV5-1
CDR3 DNA: TGCGCCAGCAGCTCATCGGTCAGATTGGCCAAAAACATTCAGTACTTC
CDR3 protein: CASSSSVRLAKNIQYF

D gene: TRBD2
clone size: .
J gene: TRBJ2-7
V gene: TRBV6-6
CDR3 DNA: TGTGCCAGCACCCCGAGGAGCGGGGGCACCTACGAGCAGTACTTC
CDR3 protein: CASTPRSGGTYEQYF

D gene: TRBD2
clone size: .
J gene: TRBJ2-1
V gene: TRBV28
CDR3 DNA: TGTGCCAGCAGCCCCCCCGGGGACTATTCCTACAATGAGCAGTTCTTC
CDR3 protein: CASSPPGDYSYNEQFF

D gene: .
clone size: .
J gene: TRBJ2-5
V gene: TRBV27
CDR3 DNA: TGTGCCAGCAGTTTTATTGGAGGTGTAGAGACCCAGTACTTC
CDR3 protein: CASSFIGGVETQYF

D gene: .
clone size: .
J gene: TRBJ1-5
V gene: TRBV21-1
CDR3 DNA: TGTGCCAGCAGCAAAGGAGGCTCGAGTGTCAATAGCAATCAGCCCCAGCATTTT
CDR3 protein: CASSKGGSSVNSNQPQHF